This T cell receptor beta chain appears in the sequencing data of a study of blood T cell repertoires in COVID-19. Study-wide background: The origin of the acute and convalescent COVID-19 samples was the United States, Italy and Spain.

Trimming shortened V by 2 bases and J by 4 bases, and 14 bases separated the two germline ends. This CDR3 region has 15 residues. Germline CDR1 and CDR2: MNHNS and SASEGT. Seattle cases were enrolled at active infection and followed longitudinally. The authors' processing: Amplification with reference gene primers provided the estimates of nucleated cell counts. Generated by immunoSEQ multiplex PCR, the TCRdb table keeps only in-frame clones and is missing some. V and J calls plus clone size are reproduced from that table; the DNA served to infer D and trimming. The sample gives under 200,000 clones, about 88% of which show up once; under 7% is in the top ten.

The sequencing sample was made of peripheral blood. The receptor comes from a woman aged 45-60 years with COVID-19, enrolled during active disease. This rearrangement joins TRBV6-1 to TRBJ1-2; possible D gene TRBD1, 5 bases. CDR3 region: CASSERRASVYGYTF. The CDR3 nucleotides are TGTGCCAGCAGTGAACGCAGGGCATCTGTCTATGGCTACACCTTC.